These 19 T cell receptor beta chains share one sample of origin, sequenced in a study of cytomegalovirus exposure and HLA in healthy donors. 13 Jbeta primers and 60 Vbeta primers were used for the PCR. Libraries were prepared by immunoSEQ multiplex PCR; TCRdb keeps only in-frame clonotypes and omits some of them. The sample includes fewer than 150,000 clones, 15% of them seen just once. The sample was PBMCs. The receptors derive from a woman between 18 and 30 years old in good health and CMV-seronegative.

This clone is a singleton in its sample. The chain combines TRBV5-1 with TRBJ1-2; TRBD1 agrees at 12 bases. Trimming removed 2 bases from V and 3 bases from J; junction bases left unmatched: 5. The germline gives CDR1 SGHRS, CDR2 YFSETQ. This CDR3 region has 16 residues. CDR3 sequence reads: CASSLWGQGADYGYTF. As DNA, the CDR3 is TGCGCCAGCAGCTTATGGGGACAGGGGGCGGACTATGGCTACACCTTC.

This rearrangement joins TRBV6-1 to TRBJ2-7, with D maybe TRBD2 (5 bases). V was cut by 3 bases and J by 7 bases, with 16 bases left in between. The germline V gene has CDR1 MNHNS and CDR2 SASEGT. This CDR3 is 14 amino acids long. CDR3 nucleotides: TGTGCCAGCAGTGAGGGCAGTAGCGCTTGGGAGCAGTACTTC. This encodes CASSEGSSAWEQYF.

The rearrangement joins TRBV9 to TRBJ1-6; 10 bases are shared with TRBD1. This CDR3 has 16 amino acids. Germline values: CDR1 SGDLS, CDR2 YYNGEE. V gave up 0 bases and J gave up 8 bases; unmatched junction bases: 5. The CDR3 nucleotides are TGTGCCAGCAGCGTAGCTACCGGACAGGGGGATTCACCCCTCCACTTT. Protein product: CASSVATGQGDSPLHF.

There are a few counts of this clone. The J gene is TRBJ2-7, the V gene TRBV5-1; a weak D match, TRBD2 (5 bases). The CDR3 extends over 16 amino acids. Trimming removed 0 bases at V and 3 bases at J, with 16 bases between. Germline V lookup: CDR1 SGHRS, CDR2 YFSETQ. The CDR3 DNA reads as TGCGCCAGCAGCTTGGTGTTGGGAGTTAATTACTACGAGCAGTACTTC. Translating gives CASSLVLGVNYYEQYF.

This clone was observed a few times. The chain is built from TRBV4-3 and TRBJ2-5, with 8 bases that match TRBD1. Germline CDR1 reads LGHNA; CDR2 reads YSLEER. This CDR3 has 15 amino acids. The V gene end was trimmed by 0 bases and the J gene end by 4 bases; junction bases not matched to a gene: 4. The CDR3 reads CASSQDSRGLETQYF. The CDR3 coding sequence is TGCGCCAGCAGCCAAGATTCCAGGGGGCTAGAGACCCAGTACTTC.

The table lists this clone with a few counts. The DNA of the CDR3 is TGTGCCAGCAGTTTATCAGGGGGTAGTGAAGCTTTCTTT. Protein: CASSLSGGSEAFF. The chain uses TRBV27 and TRBJ1-1; a weak D match, TRBD1 (6 bases). The V gene lost 0 bases and the J gene lost 7 bases, with 9 bases spanning the gap. The CDR3 consists of 13 residues. CDR1 is MNHEY and CDR2 is SMNVEV in the germline V gene (reference sequence).

The CDR3 sequence is CASSPRLAGGLNTGELFF. Here the CDR3 DNA reads TGTGCCAGCAGTCCCCGACTAGCGGGGGGCTTGAACACCGGGGAGCTGTTTTTT. The chain carries TRBV27 and TRBJ2-2; 13 nucleotides match TRBD2. This CDR3 is built from 18 residues. Germline V gene lookup returns CDR1 MNHEY and CDR2 SMNVEV (reference sequence). J lost 1 base, V lost 5 bases, and 7 bases had no gene match.

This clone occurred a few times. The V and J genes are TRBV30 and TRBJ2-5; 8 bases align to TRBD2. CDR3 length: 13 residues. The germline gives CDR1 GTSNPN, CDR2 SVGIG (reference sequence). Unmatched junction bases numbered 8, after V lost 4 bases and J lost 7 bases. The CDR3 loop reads CAWMRGATGTQYF. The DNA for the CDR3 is TGTGCCTGGATGCGGGGGGCCACGGGGACCCAGTACTTC.

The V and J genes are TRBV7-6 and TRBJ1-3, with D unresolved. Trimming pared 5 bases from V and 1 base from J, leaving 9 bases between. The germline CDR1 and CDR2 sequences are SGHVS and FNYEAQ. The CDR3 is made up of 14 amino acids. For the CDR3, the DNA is TGTGCCAGCAGCAGCCGAGAATCTGGAAACACCATATATTTT. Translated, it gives CASSSRESGNTIYF.

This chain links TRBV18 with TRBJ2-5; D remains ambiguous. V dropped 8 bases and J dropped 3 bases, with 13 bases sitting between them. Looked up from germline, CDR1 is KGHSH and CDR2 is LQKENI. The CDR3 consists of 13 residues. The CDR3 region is CASHYDTEETQYF. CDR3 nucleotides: TGTGCCAGCCATTATGACACTGAAGAGACCCAGTACTTC. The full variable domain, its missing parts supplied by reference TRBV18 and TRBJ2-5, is NAGVMQNPRHLVRRRGQEARLRCSPMKGHSHVYWYRQLPEEGLKFMVYLQKENIIDESGMPKERFSAEFPKEGPSILRIQQVVRGDSAAYFCASHYDTEETQYFGPGTRLLVL.

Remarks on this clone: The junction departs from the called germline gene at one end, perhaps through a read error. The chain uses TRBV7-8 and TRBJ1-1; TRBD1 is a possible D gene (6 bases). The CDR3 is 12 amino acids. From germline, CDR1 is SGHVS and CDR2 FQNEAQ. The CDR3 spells CASSTGTPLEIF. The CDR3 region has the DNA TGTGCCAGCAGCACAGGGACCCCTTTAGAGATCTTT.

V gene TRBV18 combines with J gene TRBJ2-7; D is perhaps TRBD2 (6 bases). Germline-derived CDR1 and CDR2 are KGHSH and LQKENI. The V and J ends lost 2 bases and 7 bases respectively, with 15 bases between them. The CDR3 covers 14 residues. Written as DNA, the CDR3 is TGTGCCAGCTCACCATCAACGTCGGGGGAAGAGCAGTACTTC. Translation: CASSPSTSGEEQYF.

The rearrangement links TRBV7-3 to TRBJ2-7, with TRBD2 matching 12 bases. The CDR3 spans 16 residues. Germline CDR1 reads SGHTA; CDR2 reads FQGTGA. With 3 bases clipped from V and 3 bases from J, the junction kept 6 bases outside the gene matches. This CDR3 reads CASSFGLAGRVYEQYF. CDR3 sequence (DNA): TGTGCCAGCAGCTTCGGACTAGCGGGAAGGGTCTACGAGCAGTACTTC.

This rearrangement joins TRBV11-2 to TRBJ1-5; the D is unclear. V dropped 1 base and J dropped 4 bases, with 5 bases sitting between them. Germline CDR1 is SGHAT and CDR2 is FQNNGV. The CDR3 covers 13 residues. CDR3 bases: TGTGCCAGCAGCTTAGGGCCAAATCAGCCCCAGCATTTT. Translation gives CASSLGPNQPQHF.

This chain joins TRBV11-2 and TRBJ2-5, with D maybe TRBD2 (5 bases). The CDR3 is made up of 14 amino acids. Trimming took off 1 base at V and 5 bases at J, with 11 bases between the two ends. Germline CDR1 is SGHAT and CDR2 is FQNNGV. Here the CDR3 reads CASSLGWELETQYF. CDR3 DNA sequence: TGTGCCAGCAGCTTAGGCTGGGAGTTGGAGACCCAGTACTTC.

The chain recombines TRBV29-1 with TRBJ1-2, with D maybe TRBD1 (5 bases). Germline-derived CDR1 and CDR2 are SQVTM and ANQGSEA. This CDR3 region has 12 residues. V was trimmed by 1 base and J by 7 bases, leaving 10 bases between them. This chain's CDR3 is CSVEGAGVGYTF. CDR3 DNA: TGCAGCGTTGAAGGTGCGGGGGTTGGCTACACCTTC. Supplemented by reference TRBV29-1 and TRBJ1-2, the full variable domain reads SAVISQKPSRDICQRGTSLTIQCQVDSQVTMMFWYRQQPGQSLTLIATANQGSEATYESGFVIDKFPISRPNLTFSTLTVSNMSPEDSSIYLCSVEGAGVGYTFGSGTRLTVV.

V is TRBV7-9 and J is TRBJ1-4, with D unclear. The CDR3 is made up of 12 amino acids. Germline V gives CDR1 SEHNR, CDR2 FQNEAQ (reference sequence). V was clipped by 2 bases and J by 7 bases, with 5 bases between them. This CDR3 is CASSLSGEKLFF. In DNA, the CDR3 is TGTGCCAGCAGCTTATCGGGTGAAAAACTGTTTTTT.

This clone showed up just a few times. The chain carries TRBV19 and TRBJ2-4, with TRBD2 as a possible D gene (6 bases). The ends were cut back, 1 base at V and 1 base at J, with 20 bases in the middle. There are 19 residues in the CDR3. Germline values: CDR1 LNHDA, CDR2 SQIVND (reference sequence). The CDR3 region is CASSIGPIAGTLAKNIQYF. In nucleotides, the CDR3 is TGTGCCAGTAGTATAGGCCCCATCGCGGGAACTCTGGCCAAAAACATTCAGTACTTC. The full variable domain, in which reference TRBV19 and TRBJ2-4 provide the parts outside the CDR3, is DGGITQSPKYLFRKEGQNVTLSCEQNLNHDAMYWYRQDPGQGLRLIYYSQIVNDFQKGDIAEGYSVSREKKESFPLTVTSAQKNPTAFYLCASSIGPIAGTLAKNIQYFGAGTRLSVL.

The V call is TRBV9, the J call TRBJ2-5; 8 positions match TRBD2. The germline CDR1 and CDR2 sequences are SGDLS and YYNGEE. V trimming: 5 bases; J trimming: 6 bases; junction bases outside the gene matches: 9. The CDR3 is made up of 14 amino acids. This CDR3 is CASSPGGVSQTQYF. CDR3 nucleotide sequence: TGTGCCAGCAGTCCGGGGGGGGTTAGTCAGACCCAGTACTTC.